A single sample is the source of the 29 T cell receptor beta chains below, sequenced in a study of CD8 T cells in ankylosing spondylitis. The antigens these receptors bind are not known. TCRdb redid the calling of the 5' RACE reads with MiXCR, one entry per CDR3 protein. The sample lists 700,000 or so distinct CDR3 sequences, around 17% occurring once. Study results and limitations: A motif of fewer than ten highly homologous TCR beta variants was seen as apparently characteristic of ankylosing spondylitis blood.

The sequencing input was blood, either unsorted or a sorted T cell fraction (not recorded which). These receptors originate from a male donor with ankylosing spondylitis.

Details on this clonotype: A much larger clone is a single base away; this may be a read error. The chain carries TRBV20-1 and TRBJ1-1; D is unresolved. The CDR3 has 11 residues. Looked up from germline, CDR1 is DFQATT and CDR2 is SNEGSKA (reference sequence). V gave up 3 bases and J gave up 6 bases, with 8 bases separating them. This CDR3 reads CSARSVAEAFF. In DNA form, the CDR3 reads TGCAGTGCTAGGTCGGTAGCTGAAGCTTTCTTT.

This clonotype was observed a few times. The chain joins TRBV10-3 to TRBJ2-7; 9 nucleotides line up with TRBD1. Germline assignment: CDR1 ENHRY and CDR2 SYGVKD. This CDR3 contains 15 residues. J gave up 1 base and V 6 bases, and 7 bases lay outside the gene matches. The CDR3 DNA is TGTGCCATCAGCGGACAGGGGACCTCATCCTACGAGCAGTACTTC. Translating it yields CAISGQGTSSYEQYF.

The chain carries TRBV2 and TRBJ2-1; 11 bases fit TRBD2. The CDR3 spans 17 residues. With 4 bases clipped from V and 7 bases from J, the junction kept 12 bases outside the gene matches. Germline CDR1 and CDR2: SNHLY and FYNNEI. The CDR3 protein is CASSGLTSGALRNEQFF. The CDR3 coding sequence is TGTGCCAGCAGTGGGTTGACTAGCGGGGCCCTTAGGAATGAGCAGTTCTTC.

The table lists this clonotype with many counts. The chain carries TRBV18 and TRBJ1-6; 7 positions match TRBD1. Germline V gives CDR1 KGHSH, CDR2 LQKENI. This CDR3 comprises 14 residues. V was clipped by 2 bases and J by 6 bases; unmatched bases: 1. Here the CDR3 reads CASSPDRANSPLHF. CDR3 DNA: TGTGCCAGCTCACCAGACAGGGCTAATTCACCCCTCCACTTT.

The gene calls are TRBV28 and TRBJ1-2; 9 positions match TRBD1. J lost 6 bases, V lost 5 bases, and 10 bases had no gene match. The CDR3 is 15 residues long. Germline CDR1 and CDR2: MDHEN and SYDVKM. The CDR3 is CASSLTGTGNDGYTF. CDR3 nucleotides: TGTGCCAGCAGTCTAACGGGGACAGGGAATGATGGCTACACCTTC.

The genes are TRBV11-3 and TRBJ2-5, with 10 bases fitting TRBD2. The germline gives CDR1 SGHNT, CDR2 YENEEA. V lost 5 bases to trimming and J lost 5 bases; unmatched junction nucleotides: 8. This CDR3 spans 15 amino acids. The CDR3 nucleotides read TGTGCCAGCAGCAATACTAGCGGGGTTTGGGAGACCCAGTACTTC. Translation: CASSNTSGVWETQYF.

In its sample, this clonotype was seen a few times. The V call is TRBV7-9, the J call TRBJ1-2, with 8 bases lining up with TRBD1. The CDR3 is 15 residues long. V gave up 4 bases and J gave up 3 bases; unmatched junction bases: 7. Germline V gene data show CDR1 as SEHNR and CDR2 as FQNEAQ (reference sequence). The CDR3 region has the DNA TGTGCCAGCAGCTCCCTACAGGGGGAGGACTATGGCTACACCTTC. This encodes CASSSLQGEDYGYTF.

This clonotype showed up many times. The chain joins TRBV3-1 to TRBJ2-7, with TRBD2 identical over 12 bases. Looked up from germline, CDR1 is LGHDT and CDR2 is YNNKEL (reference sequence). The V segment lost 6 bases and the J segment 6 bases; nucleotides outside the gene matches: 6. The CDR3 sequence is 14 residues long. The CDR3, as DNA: TGTGCCAGCAGTCCGACTAGCGGGAGTAGCGAGCAGTACTTC. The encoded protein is CASSPTSGSSEQYF.

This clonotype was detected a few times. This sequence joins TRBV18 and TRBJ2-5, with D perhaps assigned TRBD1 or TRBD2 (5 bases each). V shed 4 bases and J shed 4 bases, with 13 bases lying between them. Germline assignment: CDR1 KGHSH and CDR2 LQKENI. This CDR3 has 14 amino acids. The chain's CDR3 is CASSLAPGRETQYF. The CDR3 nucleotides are TGTGCCAGCTCACTAGCTCCGGGGCGAGAGACCCAGTACTTC.

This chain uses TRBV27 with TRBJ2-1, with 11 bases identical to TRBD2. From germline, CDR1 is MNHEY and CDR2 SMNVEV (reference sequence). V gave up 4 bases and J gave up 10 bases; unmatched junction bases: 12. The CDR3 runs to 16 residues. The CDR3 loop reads CASSSTGVAGGREQFF. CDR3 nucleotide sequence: TGTGCCAGCAGTTCTACCGGGGTAGCGGGAGGGAGGGAGCAGTTCTTC.

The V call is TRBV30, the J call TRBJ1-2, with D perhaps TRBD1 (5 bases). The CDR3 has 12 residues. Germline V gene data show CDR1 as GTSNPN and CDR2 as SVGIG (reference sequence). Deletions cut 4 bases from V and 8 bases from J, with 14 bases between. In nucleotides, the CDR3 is TGTGCCTGGAATTTCGGGGGATCCGGCTACACCTTC. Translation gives CAWNFGGSGYTF.

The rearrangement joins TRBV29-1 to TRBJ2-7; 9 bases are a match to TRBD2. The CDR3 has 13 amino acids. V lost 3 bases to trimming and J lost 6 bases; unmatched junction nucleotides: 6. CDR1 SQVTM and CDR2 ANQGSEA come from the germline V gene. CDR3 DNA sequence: TGCAGCGTTGAGGCTAGCGGGACTTTCGAGCAGTACTTC. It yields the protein CSVEASGTFEQYF.

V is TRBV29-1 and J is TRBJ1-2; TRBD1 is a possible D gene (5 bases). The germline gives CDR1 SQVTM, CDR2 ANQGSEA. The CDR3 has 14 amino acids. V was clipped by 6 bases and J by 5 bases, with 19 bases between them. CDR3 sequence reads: CSVMGGEILYGYTF. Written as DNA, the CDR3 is TGCAGCGTGATGGGGGGAGAAATCTTGTATGGCTACACCTTC.

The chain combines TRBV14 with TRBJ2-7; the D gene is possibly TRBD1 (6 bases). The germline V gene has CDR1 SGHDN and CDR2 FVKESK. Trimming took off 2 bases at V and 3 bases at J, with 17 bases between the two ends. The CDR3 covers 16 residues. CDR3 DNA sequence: TGTGCCAGCAGCCAAAACTTCCTAGGGGGTAGCTACGAGCAGTACTTC. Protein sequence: CASSQNFLGGSYEQYF.

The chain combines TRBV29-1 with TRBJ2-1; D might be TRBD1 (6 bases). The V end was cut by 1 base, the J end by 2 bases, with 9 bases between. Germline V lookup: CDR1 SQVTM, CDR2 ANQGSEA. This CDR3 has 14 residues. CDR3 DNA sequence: TGCAGCGTTGAAGGGACAGTTCCCTACAATGAGCAGTTCTTC. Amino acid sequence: CSVEGTVPYNEQFF.

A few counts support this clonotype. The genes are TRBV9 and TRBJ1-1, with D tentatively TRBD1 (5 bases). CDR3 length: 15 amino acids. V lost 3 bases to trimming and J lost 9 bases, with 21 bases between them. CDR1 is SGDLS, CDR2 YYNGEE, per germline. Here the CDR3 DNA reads TGTGCCAGCAGCGCCGGCGTTGGGGGGTCCTCTAAAGCTTTCTTT. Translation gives CASSAGVGGSSKAFF. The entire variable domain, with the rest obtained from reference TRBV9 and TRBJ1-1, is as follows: DSGVTQTPKHLITATGQRVTLRCSPRSGDLSVYWYQQSLDQGLQFLIQYYNGEERAKGNILERFSAQQFPDLHSELNLSSLELGDSALYFCASSAGVGGSSKAFFGQGTRLTVV.

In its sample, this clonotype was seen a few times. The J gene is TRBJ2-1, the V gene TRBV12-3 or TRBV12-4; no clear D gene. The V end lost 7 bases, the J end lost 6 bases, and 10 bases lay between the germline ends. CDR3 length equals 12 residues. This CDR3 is CASNTPPNEQFF. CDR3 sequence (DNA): TGTGCCAGCAACACCCCCCCCAATGAGCAGTTCTTC.

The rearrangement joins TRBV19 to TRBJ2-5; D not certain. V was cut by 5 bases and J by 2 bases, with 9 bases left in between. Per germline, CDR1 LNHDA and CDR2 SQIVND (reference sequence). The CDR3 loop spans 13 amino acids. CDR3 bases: TGTGCCAGTAGTTACCCGGAGCAAGAGACCCAGTACTTC. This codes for CASSYPEQETQYF.

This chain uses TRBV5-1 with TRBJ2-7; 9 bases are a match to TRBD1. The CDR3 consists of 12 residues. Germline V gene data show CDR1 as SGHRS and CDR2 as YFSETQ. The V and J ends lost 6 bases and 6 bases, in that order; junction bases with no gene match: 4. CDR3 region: CASIGQGPEQYF. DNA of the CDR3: TGCGCCAGCATCGGACAGGGGCCCGAGCAGTACTTC.

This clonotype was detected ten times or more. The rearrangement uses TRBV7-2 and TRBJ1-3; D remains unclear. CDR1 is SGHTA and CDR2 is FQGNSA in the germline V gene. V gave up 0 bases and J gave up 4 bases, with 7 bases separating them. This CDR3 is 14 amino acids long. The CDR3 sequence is CASSLAVSGNTIYF. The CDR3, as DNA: TGTGCCAGCAGCTTAGCGGTCTCGGGAAACACCATATATTTT.

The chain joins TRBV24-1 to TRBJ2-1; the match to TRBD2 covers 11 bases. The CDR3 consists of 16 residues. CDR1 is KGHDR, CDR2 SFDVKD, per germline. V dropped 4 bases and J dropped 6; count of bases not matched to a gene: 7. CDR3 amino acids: CATSEIAGGPGNEQFF. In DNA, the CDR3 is TGTGCCACCAGTGAAATAGCGGGAGGGCCCGGCAATGAGCAGTTCTTC.

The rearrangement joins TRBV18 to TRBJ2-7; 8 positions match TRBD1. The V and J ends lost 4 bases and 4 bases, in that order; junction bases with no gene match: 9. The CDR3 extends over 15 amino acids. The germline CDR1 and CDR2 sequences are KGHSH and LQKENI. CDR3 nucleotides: TGTGCCAGCTCACAAGTCAGGGACAGGAGTTACGAGCAGTACTTC. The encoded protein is CASSQVRDRSYEQYF.

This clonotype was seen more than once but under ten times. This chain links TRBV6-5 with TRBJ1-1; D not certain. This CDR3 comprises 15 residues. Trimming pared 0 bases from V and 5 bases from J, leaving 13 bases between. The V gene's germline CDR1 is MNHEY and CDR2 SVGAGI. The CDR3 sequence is CASSYSRARGTEAFF. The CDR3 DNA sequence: TGTGCCAGCAGTTACTCCCGGGCACGAGGTACTGAAGCTTTCTTT.

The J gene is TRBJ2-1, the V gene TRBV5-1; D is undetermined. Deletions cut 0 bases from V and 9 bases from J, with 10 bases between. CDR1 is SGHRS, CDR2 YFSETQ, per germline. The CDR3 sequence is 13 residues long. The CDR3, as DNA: TGCGCCAGCAGCTTGGGACGTCGAGTTGAGCAGTTCTTC. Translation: CASSLGRRVEQFF.

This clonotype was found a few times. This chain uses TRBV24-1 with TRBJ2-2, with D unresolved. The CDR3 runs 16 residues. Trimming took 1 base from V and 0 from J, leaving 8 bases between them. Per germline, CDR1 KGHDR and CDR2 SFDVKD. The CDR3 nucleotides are TGTGCCACCAGTGATTTTGCAGGTTCGAACACCGGGGAGCTGTTTTTT. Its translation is CATSDFAGSNTGELFF.

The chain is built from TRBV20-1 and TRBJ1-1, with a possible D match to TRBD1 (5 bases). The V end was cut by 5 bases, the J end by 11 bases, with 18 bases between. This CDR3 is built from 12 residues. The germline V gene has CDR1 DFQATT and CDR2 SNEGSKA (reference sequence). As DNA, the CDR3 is TGCAGTGCTTATTACAGGATACCAGGGGCTTTCTTT. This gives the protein CSAYYRIPGAFF.

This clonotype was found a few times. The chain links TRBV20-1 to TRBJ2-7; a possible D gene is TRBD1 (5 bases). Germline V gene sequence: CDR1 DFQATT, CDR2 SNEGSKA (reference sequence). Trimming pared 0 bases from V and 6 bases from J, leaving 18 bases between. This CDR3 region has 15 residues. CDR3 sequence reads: CSARDDSSQRSEQYF. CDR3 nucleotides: TGCAGTGCTAGAGATGACAGCTCTCAAAGGTCCGAGCAGTACTTC.

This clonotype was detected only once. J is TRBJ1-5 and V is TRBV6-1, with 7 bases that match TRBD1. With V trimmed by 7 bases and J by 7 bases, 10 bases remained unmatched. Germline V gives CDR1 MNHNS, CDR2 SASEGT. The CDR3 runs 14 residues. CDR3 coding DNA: TGTGCCAGCACCACAGGGGAAGTCGGCCAGCCCCAGCATTTT. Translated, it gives CASTTGEVGQPQHF.

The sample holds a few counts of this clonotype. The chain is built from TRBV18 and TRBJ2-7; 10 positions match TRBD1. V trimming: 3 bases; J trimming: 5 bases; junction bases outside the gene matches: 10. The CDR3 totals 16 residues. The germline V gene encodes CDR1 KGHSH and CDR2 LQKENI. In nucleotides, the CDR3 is TGTGCCAGCTCACCGACAGGGGGCGCGGGGCATAACGAGCAGTACTTC. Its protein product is CASSPTGGAGHNEQYF.